These T cell receptor beta chains were read from a single sample in a study of early T cells in non-severe SARS-CoV-2 infection. TCRdb processed the 5' RACE reads anew with MiXCR; each CDR3 protein has one entry. The sample has under 35,000 distinct CDR3 sequences; 5.5% to 8% are singletons. Sample: whole blood. These receptors all come from an adult who was a healthcare worker with PCR-confirmed SARS-CoV-2 infection or an uninfected control (not recorded which). Both conserved end residues are part of each CDR3. D genes are given only for firm matches. Rows may omit the clone size; those that give it use once, few, many or a size class.

D gene	J gene	clone size	V gene	CDR3 protein	CDR3 DNA
.	TRBJ2-5	few	TRBV18	CASSAYPGQGSETQYF	TGTGCCAGCTCGGCATACCCGGGACAAGGCTCGGAGACCCAGTACTTC
.	TRBJ1-5	.	TRBV6-6	CAGKGREDQPQHF	TGTGCCGGGAAAGGCAGGGAGGATCAGCCCCAGCATTTT
.	TRBJ2-2	many	TRBV28	CASSLGPNTGELFF	TGTGCCAGCAGTTTGGGTCCGAACACCGGGGAGCTGTTTTTT
.	TRBJ2-7	few	TRBV5-6	CASSQGTLYYEQYF	TGTGCCAGCAGCCAGGGGACTCTTTACTACGAGCAGTACTTC
.	TRBJ2-1	.	TRBV2	CASSEAVMSGEQFF	TGTGCCAGCAGTGAAGCGGTAATGAGCGGCGAGCAGTTCTTC
TRBD1	TRBJ2-6	many	TRBV12-3/TRBV12-4	CASRQDRGRVAGANVLTF	TGTGCCAGCAGGCAGGACAGGGGAAGGGTTGCTGGGGCCAACGTCCTGACTTTC
TRBD1	TRBJ2-7	many	TRBV30	CAWSIPQGEQYF	TGTGCCTGGAGTATCCCACAGGGGGAGCAGTACTTC
.	TRBJ1-1	many	TRBV5-1	CASSFQQGTEAFF	TGCGCCAGCAGCTTTCAACAGGGCACTGAAGCTTTCTTT
.	TRBJ2-3	many	TRBV24-1	CATSDVYGSTDTQYF	TGTGCCACCAGTGACGTGTACGGTAGCACAGATACGCAGTATTTT
TRBD2	TRBJ2-2	many	TRBV3-1	CASKAGGTTGELFF	TGTGCCAGCAAGGCGGGAGGGACCACCGGGGAGCTGTTTTTT
TRBD1	TRBJ2-1	few	TRBV24-1	CATSDSGQIYNEQFF	TGTGCCACCAGTGATTCGGGACAGATCTACAATGAGCAGTTCTTC
TRBD1	TRBJ2-4	many	TRBV28	CASTGPGQGRPESYF	TGTGCCAGCACTGGTCCGGGACAGGGGCGACCGGAATCGTACTTC
TRBD2	TRBJ2-5	.	TRBV7-8	CASSSSGRQETQYF	TGTGCCAGCAGCTCTAGCGGCCGTCAAGAGACCCAGTACTTC
.	TRBJ2-4	many	TRBV6-2/TRBV6-3	CASSREGDIQYF	TGTGCCAGCAGTAGAGAGGGGGACATTCAGTACTTC
TRBD2	TRBJ2-5	many	TRBV7-9	CASSSGLGMTQYF	TGTGCCAGCAGCTCGGGACTAGGAATGACCCAGTACTTC
.	TRBJ1-5	many	TRBV30	CAWSPRQGMSNQPQHF	TGTGCCTGGAGTCCCCGTCAGGGGATGAGCAATCAGCCCCAGCATTTT
.	TRBJ2-7	many	TRBV20-1	CSANHPADLTYEQYF	TGCAGTGCTAACCACCCAGCGGACCTGACCTACGAGCAGTACTTC
.	TRBJ1-6	.	TRBV10-2	CASSDGRDNSPLHF	TGCGCCAGCAGTGACGGCAGGGATAATTCACCCCTCCACTTT
.	TRBJ1-5	many	TRBV12-3/TRBV12-4	CASSFGIGGAVNQPQHF	TGTGCCAGCAGTTTTGGGATAGGGGGGGCAGTGAATCAGCCCCAGCATTTT
.	TRBJ2-4	many	TRBV27	CASSPNPPAQNIQYF	TGTGCCAGCAGCCCGAACCCCCCTGCCCAAAACATTCAGTACTTC
.	TRBJ1-5	many	TRBV19	CASRREYSNQPQHF	TGTGCCAGTAGAAGGGAGTATAGCAATCAGCCCCAGCATTTT
.	TRBJ1-2	many	TRBV12-3/TRBV12-4	CASSQFPRQINYGYTF	TGTGCCAGCAGCCAATTTCCCCGACAGATTAACTATGGCTACACCTTC
TRBD2	TRBJ2-7	few	TRBV20-1	CSAQLGLAGGSSGYEQYF	TGCAGTGCCCAACTGGGACTAGCGGGAGGGTCGAGTGGGTACGAGCAGTACTTC